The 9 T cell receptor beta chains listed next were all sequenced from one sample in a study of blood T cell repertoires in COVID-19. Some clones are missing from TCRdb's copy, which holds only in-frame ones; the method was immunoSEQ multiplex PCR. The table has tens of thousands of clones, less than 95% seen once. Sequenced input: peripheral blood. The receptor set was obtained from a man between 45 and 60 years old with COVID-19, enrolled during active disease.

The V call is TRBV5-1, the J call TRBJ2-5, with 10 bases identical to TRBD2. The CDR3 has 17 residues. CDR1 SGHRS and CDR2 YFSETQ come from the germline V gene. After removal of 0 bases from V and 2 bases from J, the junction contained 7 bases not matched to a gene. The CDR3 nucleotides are TGCGCCAGCAGCTTGGGGAAGACTAGCGGGCCGCAAGAGACCCAGTACTTC. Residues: CASSLGKTSGPQETQYF.

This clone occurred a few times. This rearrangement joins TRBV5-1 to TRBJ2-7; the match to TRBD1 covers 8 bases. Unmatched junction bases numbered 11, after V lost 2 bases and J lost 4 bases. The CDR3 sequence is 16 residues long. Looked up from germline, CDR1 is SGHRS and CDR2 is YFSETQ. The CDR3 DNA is TGCGCCAGCAGCTTAATGGGCCAGGGGGCGCGGTACGAGCAGTACTTC. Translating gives CASSLMGQGARYEQYF.

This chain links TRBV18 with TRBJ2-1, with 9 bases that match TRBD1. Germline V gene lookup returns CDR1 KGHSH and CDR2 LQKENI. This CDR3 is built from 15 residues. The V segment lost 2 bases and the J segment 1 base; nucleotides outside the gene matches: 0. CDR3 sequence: CASSPGQGSYNEQFF. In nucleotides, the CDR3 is TGTGCCAGCTCACCAGGACAGGGGTCCTACAATGAGCAGTTCTTC.

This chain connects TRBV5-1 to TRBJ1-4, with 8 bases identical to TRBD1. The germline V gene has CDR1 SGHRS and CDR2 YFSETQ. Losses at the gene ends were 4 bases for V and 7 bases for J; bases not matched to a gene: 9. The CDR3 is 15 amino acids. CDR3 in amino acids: CASSVSGGVGEKLFF. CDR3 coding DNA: TGCGCCAGCAGCGTCTCAGGGGGCGTCGGTGAAAAACTGTTTTTT.

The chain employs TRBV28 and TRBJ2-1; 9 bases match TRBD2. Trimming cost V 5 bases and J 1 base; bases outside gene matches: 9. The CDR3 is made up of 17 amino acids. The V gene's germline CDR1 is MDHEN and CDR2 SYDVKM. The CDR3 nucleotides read TGTGCCAGCAGTCCCCTCCAAGCGGGAGGATCCTACAATGAGCAGTTCTTC. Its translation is CASSPLQAGGSYNEQFF. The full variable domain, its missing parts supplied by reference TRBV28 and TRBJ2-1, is DVKVTQSSRYLVKRTGEKVFLECVQDMDHENMFWYRQDPGLGLRLIYFSYDVKMKEKGDIPEGYSVSREKKERFSLILESASTNQTSMYLCASSPLQAGGSYNEQFFGPGTRLTVL.

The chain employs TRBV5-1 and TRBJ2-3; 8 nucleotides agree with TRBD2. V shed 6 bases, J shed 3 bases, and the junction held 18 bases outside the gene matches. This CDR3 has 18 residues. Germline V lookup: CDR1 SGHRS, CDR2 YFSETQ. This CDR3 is CASNPLVPAGLGTDTQYF. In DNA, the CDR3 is TGCGCCAGCAACCCCCTCGTCCCGGCGGGACTAGGAACAGATACGCAGTATTTT.

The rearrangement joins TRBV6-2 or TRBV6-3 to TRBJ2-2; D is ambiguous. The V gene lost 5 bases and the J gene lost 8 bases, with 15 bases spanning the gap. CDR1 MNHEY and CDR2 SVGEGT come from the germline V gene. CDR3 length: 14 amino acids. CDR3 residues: CASSRQDRRGELFF. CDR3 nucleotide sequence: TGTGCCAGCAGTCGGCAGGATCGTAGGGGGGAGCTGTTTTTT.

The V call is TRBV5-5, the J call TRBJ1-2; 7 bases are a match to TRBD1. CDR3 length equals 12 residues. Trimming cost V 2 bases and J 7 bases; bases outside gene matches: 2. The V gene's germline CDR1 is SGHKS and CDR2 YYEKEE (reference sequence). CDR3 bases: TGTGCCAGCAGCTTAGGGGGCGGTGGCTACACCTTC. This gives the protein CASSLGGGGYTF.

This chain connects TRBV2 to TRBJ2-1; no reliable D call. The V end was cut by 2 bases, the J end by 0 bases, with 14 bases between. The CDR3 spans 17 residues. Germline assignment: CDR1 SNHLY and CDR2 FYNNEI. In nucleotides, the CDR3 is TGTGCCAGCAGTGAAATGGTCGAGCGAAGCTCCTACAATGAGCAGTTCTTC. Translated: CASSEMVERSSYNEQFF.